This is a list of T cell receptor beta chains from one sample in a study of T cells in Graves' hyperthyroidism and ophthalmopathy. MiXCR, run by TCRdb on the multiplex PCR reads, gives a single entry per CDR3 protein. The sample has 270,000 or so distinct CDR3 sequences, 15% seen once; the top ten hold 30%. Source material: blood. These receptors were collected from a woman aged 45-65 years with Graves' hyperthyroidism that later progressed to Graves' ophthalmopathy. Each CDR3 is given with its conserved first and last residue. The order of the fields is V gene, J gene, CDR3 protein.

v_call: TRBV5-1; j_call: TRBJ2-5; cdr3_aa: CASSGGTSGIQETQYF
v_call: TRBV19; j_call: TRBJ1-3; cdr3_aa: CASSIQVSGNTIYF
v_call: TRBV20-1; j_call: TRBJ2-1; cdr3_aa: CSAGSGLAGNSYNEQFF
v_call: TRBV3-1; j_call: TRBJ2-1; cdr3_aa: CASSQWETSSNEQFF
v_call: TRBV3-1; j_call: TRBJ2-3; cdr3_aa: CASSPGATDTQYF
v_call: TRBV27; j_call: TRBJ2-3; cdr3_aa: CASSTQGIGFTDTQYF
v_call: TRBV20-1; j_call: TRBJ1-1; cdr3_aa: CSAPSGVSTEAFF
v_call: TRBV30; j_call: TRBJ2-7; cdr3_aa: CAWSVLARLKYEQYF
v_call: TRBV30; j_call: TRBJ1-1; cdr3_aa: CAWSASVYTEAFF
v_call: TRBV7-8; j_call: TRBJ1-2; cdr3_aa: CASSPRPTGDPGYTF
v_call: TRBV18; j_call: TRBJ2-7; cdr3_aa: CASSLSARREIREQYF
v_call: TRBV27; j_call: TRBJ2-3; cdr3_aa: CASSLDPVGNTQYF
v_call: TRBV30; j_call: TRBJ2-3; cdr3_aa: CAWSALGGKTDTQYF
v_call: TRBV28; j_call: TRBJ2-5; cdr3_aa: CASSGRGQTGYF